Following are 17 T cell receptor beta chains from one sample sequenced in a study of Graves' ophthalmopathy and Graves' hyperthyroidism. Amplification of the TCR beta CDR3 regions used RNA transcripts (as template). An initial RT-PCR round employing HTBI primers preceded a second-round multiplex PCR. TCRdb ran MiXCR on the multiplex PCR reads and lists one entry per CDR3 protein. The sample holds approximately 1.2 million distinct CDR3 sequences, 35% to 40% seen once. Source material: peripheral blood or thyroid tissue (not recorded which). The receptors stem from an adult man with Graves' hyperthyroidism.

With respect to this clonotype: Since the CDR3 does not end with the conserved phenylalanine or tryptophan, this likely comes from a read error. The chain couples TRBV11-2 to TRBJ1-6; a weak D match, TRBD1 (6 bases). Germline V lookup: CDR1 SGHAT, CDR2 FQNNGV. The CDR3 consists of 15 residues. V dropped 2 bases and J dropped 1 base, with 6 bases sitting between them. CDR3 region: CASSLTGSYNSPLHS. CDR3 nucleotide sequence: TGTGCCAGCAGCTTAACAGGGTCCTATAATTCACCCCTCCACTCT.

This clonotype has a count of ten or more. The rearrangement joins TRBV6-1 to TRBJ2-7; TRBD1 matches 7 bases. The germline gives CDR1 MNHNS, CDR2 SASEGT. The V gene end was trimmed by 7 bases and the J gene end by 6 bases; junction bases not matched to a gene: 9. The CDR3 has 13 amino acids. CDR3 sequence reads: CASTLGQSSEQYF. The CDR3 DNA reads as TGTGCCAGCACCCTGGGACAGTCCAGCGAGCAGTACTTC.

This clonotype was recorded at least ten times. The rearrangement uses TRBV11-2 and TRBJ2-5, with 7 bases identical to TRBD2. The CDR3 is made up of 15 amino acids. The germline CDR1 and CDR2 sequences are SGHAT and FQNNGV. Trimming cost V 5 bases and J 4 bases; bases outside gene matches: 10. This chain's CDR3 is CASSPGEGMSETQYF. In DNA, the CDR3 is TGTGCCAGCAGCCCCGGGGAGGGTATGTCAGAGACCCAGTACTTC. Using reference TRBV11-2 and TRBJ2-5 for the parts outside the CDR3, the full variable domain is EAGVAQSPRYKIIEKRQSVAFWCNPISGHATLYWYQQILGQGPKLLIQFQNNGVVDDSQLPKDRFSAERLKGVDSTLKIQPAKLEDSAVYLCASSPGEGMSETQYFGPGTRLLVL.

This clonotype was picked up a small number of times. This chain connects TRBV7-7 to TRBJ2-6; no clear D gene. This CDR3 comprises 15 residues. CDR1 and CDR2 from the germline V gene are SSHAT and FNYEAQ (reference sequence). The CDR3 nucleotides read TGTGCTAGCTTCGCCTGGTTTTGGGGGGCCAACGTCCTGACTTTC. It specifies CASFAWFWGANVLTF.

Ten or more counts support this clonotype. The chain links TRBV7-8 to TRBJ2-7; D is perhaps TRBD2 (5 bases). CDR1 and CDR2 from the germline V gene are SGHVS and FQNEAQ. The CDR3 extends over 15 amino acids. V was clipped by 4 bases and J by 3 bases, with 16 bases between them. For the CDR3, the DNA is TGTGCCAGCAGCTCGTTCCGGGATATAGGCTACGAGCAGTACTTC. As protein: CASSSFRDIGYEQYF.

As regards this clonotype: A much larger clone differs from this one at a single base, so this may be a read error. The rearrangement joins TRBV7-3 to TRBJ1-1; D is perhaps TRBD1 (5 bases). The CDR3 runs 15 residues. CDR1 is SGHTA, CDR2 FQGTGA, per germline. The ends were cut back, 2 bases at V and 7 bases at J, with 17 bases in the middle. The CDR3 reads CASSLGAGTTIEAFF. Here the CDR3 DNA reads TGTGCCAGCAGCTTAGGTGCAGGGACCACCATTGAAGCTTTCTTT.

CDR3 sequence: CASSQGMSVRGIDTEAFF. The CDR3, as DNA: TGCGCCAGCAGCCAAGGAATGTCAGTCCGGGGCATCGACACTGAAGCTTTCTTT. The chain is built from TRBV4-3 and TRBJ1-1; D is possibly TRBD1 (5 bases). This CDR3 has 18 amino acids. The germline V gene has CDR1 LGHNA and CDR2 YSLEER. Trimming took off 1 base at V and 3 bases at J, with 21 bases between the two ends.

A few counts support this clonotype. This sequence joins TRBV6-6 and TRBJ2-5, with D perhaps TRBD1 or TRBD2 (5 bases each). The germline V gene encodes CDR1 MNHNY and CDR2 SVGAGI (reference sequence). The CDR3 is 14 amino acids. Trimming left V 4 bases short and J 1 base short, with 10 bases between. CDR3 sequence: CASSSWDLQETQYF. The CDR3, as DNA: TGTGCCAGCAGTTCCTGGGACCTCCAAGAGACCCAGTACTTC.

In its sample, this clonotype was seen many times. At one boundary the junction diverges from the germline segment, which might be a read error. The chain is built from TRBV5-6 and TRBJ1-5; D gene uncertain. The CDR3 runs to 15 residues. Germline CDR1 reads SGHDT; CDR2 reads YYEEEE. This CDR3 is CASSLGSNSNQPQHF. The DNA of the CDR3 is TGCGCCAGCAGCTTGGGCAGTAATAGCAATCAGCCCCAGCATTTT. Combining the CDR3 with reference TRBV5-6 and TRBJ1-5 gives the whole variable domain DAGVTQSPTHLIKTRGQQVTLRCSPKSGHDTVSWYQQALGQGPQFIFQYYEEEERQRGNFPDRFSGHQFPNYSSELNVNALLLGDSALYLCASSLGSNSNQPQHFGDGTRLSIL.

This clonotype is a singleton in its sample. J is TRBJ2-5 and V is TRBV29-1; 7 nucleotides align to TRBD2. This CDR3 spans 14 amino acids. Trimming cost V 3 bases and J 4 bases; bases outside gene matches: 8. Germline CDR1 and CDR2: SQVTM and ANQGSEA. CDR3 bases: TGCAGCGTTGATTCCAGCGGGGTTGGAGAGACCCAGTACTTC. Amino acid sequence: CSVDSSGVGETQYF.

J is TRBJ2-5 and V is TRBV6-6, with 9 bases matching TRBD1. The germline V gene encodes CDR1 MNHNY and CDR2 SVGAGI (reference sequence). This CDR3 region has 16 residues. V was pared by 2 bases and J by 5 bases, with 9 bases of the junction left unmatched. The CDR3 DNA reads as TGTGCCAGCAGTTACCCGACGACAGGGGGGTTGGAGACCCAGTACTTC. It translates to CASSYPTTGGLETQYF.

The V and J genes are TRBV5-4 and TRBJ2-7; 7 bases line up with TRBD2. Unmatched junction bases numbered 9, after V lost 4 bases and J lost 2 bases. Germline CDR1 SGHNT, CDR2 YYREEE (reference sequence). The CDR3 extends over 15 amino acids. This CDR3 is CASSRSSGIPYEQYF. CDR3 DNA: TGTGCCAGCAGCCGCTCTAGCGGAATACCCTACGAGCAGTACTTC.

The chain uses TRBV20-1 and TRBJ1-6; TRBD1 matches at 7 bases. Trimming cost V 6 bases and J 7 bases; bases outside gene matches: 9. Germline lookup yields CDR1 DFQATT and CDR2 SNEGSKA (reference sequence). This CDR3 has 14 residues. The CDR3 is CSARRQGPNSPLHF. The CDR3 region has the DNA TGCAGTGCCAGAAGACAGGGCCCGAATTCACCCCTCCACTTT.

The chain joins TRBV10-2 to TRBJ1-2; TRBD1 is a possible D gene (5 bases). The ends were cut back, 2 bases at V and 2 bases at J, with 12 bases in the middle. Germline V CDR1 and CDR2: WSHSY, SAAADI. This CDR3 comprises 15 residues. CDR3 in amino acids: CASSEPDTPNYGYTF. Written as DNA, the CDR3 is TGCGCCAGCAGTGAGCCGGACACCCCGAACTATGGCTACACCTTC.

V and J are TRBV2 and TRBJ2-3, with 7 positions matching TRBD2. Germline V gene sequence: CDR1 SNHLY, CDR2 FYNNEI. The CDR3 runs to 15 residues. J gave up 8 bases and V 8 bases, and 16 bases lay outside the gene matches. DNA of the CDR3: TGTGCCAGCGGAGGCCCTTCGACGGGAGGTGGTACGCAGTATTTT. Amino acid sequence: CASGGPSTGGGTQYF.

Remarks on this clonotype: One end of the junction does not line up with germline, which may come from a read error. This chain links TRBV7-7 with TRBJ2-2, with D possibly TRBD2 on 5 matching bases. The CDR3 totals 14 residues. Germline V gene data show CDR1 as SSHAT and CDR2 as FNYEAQ (reference sequence). The CDR3 region has the DNA TGTGCTAGCAGCTTAGGAGGCTCCGCCGGGGAGCTGTTTTTT. It codes for CASSLGGSAGELFF.

This chain connects TRBV29-1 to TRBJ2-5, with D tentatively TRBD1 or TRBD2 (6 bases each). Trimming removed 7 bases from V and 2 bases from J, with 14 bases in between. The CDR3 loop spans 13 amino acids. Germline-derived CDR1 and CDR2 are SQVTM and ANQGSEA. The CDR3 DNA reads as TGCAGCGGGGGGGCCAGGAGACAAGAGACCCAGTACTTC. Residues: CSGGARRQETQYF.